These 10 T cell receptor beta chains were sequenced from one sample in a study of blood T cell repertoires in COVID-19. Using immunoSEQ multiplex PCR, the repertoire was profiled, and TCRdb retains in-frame clones only, with some absent. The sample shows around 140,000 clones, 65% to 85% of them seen only once. Sequences were obtained from peripheral blood. Receptors originate from a woman older than 75 with acute or convalescent COVID-19.

This clone was detected only a few times. V is TRBV5-4 and J is TRBJ1-6; D not certain. V was shortened by 4 bases and J by 0 bases, with 11 bases between the two germline ends. Per germline, CDR1 SGHNT and CDR2 YYREEE (reference sequence). The CDR3 is 16 residues long. CDR3 nucleotide sequence: TGTGCCAGCAGCCTTGAGGGAAGCTCCTATAATTCACCCCTCCACTTT. It codes for CASSLEGSSYNSPLHF.

The chain links TRBV20-1 to TRBJ2-7, with D tentatively TRBD1 (6 bases). Germline assignment: CDR1 DFQATT and CDR2 SNEGSKA (reference sequence). CDR3 length: 11 residues. Trimming removed 7 bases from V and 2 bases from J, with 9 bases in between. CDR3 sequence: CSGQATYEQYF. CDR3 nucleotides: TGCAGTGGACAGGCGACCTACGAGCAGTACTTC.

J is TRBJ1-1 and V is TRBV5-1; tentatively, D is TRBD1 (5 bases). Germline CDR1 is SGHRS and CDR2 is YFSETQ. V was cut by 1 base and J by 1 base, with 11 bases left in between. The CDR3 extends over 15 amino acids. CDR3 nucleotides: TGCGCCAGCAGCTTGTCCCGCGGGGGGAACACTGAAGCTTTCTTT. Protein sequence: CASSLSRGGNTEAFF.

The V gene is TRBV12-3 or TRBV12-4, the J gene TRBJ2-7; D gene ambiguous. This CDR3 is built from 13 residues. V lost 6 bases and J lost 2, with 11 bases in between. CDR3 amino acids: CASSPDKAYEQYF. The CDR3 DNA reads TGTGCCAGCAGCCCCGACAAAGCCTACGAGCAGTACTTC.

This sequence joins TRBV4-3 and TRBJ2-1; TRBD1 aligns across 8 bases. Germline CDR1 and CDR2: LGHNA and YSLEER. The CDR3 loop spans 15 amino acids. Trimming at V came to 0 bases and at J to 8 bases, leaving 6 bases not matched to a gene. The CDR3 DNA follows: TGCGCCAGCAGCCAAGAGCCAGGGGGCTTATATGAGCAGTTCTTC. Translating it yields CASSQEPGGLYEQFF.

CDR3 sequence reads: CASSQSPGQRTDTQYF. CDR3 in DNA: TGTGCCAGCAGCCAAAGTCCGGGACAGCGCACAGATACGCAGTATTTT. V and J are TRBV3-1 (or the pseudogene TRBV3-2) and TRBJ2-3; TRBD1 agrees at 7 bases. The CDR3 has 16 amino acids. Germline assignment: CDR1 LGHDT and CDR2 YNNKEL (reference sequence). V trimming: 2 bases; J trimming: 1 base; junction bases outside the gene matches: 6.

CDR3 sequence reads: CASSLTGRETVQYF. The DNA for the CDR3 is TGTGCCAGCAGCTTAACTGGGCGGGAGACTGTGCAGTACTTC. V gene TRBV7-2 combines with J gene TRBJ2-7; 7 nucleotides agree with TRBD2. J gave up 9 bases and V 2 bases, and 10 bases lay outside the gene matches. The CDR3 sequence is 14 residues long. The germline gives CDR1 SGHTA, CDR2 FQGNSA.

This sequence joins TRBV7-8 and TRBJ1-5; 7 bases align to TRBD1. In germline, CDR1 is SGHVS, CDR2 FQNEAQ. The CDR3 length is 14 residues. The V gene end was trimmed by 1 base and the J gene end by 7 bases; junction bases not matched to a gene: 4. CDR3 coding DNA: TGTGCCAGCAGCTTAGGCCAGGGGGGACAGCCCCAGCATTTT. Translation gives CASSLGQGGQPQHF.

This rearrangement joins TRBV7-2 to TRBJ2-1, with 7 bases lining up with TRBD2. V shed 5 bases and J 4 bases; nucleotides not matched to a gene: 8. Germline assignment: CDR1 SGHTA and CDR2 FQGNSA. This CDR3 region has 15 residues. CDR3 protein: CASSPSGVEYNEQFF. Here the CDR3 DNA reads TGTGCCAGCAGCCCTAGCGGAGTAGAATACAATGAGCAGTTCTTC. Full variable domain (remainder filled in from reference TRBV7-2 and TRBJ2-1): GAGVSQSPSNKVTEKGKDVELRCDPISGHTALYWYRQSLGQGLEFLIYFQGNSAPDKSGLPSDRFSAERTGGSVSTLTIQRTQQEDSAVYLCASSPSGVEYNEQFFGPGTRLTVL.

This chain links TRBV5-1 with TRBJ2-2; D may be TRBD1 (6 bases). V was pared by 0 bases and J by 6 bases, with 12 bases between. CDR3 length: 15 residues. Germline V gene data show CDR1 as SGHRS and CDR2 as YFSETQ. DNA for the CDR3: TGCGCCAGCAGCTTGGGGCAGGGGCAGGCCGGGGAGCTGTTTTTT. Translated, it gives CASSLGQGQAGELFF.